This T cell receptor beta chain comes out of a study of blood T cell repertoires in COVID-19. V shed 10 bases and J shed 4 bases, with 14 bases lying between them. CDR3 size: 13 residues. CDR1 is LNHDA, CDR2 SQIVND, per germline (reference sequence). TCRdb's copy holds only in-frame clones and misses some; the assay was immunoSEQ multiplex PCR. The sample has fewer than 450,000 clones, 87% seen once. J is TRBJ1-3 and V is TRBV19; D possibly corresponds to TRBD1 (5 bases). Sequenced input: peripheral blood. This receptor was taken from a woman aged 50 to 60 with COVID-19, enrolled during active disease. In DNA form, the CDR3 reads TGTGCCACCCAGGGAGCGGGCGGAAACACCATATATTTT. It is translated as CATQGAGGNTIYF.